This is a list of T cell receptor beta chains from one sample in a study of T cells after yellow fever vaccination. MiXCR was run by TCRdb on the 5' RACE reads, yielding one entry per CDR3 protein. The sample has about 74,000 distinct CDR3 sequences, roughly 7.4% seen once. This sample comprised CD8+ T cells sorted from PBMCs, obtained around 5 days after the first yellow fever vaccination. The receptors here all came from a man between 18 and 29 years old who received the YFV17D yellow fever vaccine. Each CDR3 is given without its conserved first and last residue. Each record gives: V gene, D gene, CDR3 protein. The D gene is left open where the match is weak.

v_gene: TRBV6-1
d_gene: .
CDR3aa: ASSVFSEGRTSGANVLT

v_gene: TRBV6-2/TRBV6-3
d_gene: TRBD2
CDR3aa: ASSYPPLAGPEDTQY

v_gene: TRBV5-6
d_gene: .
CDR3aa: ASSTRVRNQPQH

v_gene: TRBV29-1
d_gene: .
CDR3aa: SVSGGNGYT

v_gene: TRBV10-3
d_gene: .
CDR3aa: AVGNSIDTGELF

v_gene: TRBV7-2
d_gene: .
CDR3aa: ASSLTLPHTDTQY

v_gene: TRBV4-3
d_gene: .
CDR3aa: ASSQDRSHRGNQPQH

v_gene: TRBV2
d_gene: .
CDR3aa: ASRGMNTGELF

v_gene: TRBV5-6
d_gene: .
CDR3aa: ASSLADGQETQY

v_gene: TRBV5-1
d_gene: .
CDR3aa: ASSLGKPYEQY

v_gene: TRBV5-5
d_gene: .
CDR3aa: ASSSRQDFGTEAF

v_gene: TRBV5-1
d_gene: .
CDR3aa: ASSLVSGYEQY

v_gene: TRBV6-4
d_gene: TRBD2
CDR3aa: ASSPFGGANNEQF

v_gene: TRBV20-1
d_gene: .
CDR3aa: SGFPYLDGIYSYT

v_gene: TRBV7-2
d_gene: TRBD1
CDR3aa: ASSLGVTGIPYGYT

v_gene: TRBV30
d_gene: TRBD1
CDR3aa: AWSTTGELSEQY

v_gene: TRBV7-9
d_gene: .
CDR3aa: ASSLDSTSNQPQH

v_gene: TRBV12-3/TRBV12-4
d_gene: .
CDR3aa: ASSFTDRPGELF

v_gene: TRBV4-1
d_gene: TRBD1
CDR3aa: ASRDRGVSNTEAF

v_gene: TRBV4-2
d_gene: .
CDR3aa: ASSQVGGGPNTGELF

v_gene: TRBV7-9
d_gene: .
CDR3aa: ASGRSYNEQF

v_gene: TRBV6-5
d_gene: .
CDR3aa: AARWGETQY

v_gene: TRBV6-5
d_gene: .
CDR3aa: ASSYFGGSGEQF

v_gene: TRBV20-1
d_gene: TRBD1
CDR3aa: SASRQGTEAF

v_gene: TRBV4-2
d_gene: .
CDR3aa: ASSQDGENSPLH

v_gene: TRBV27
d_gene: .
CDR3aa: ASSATGWEPYGYT

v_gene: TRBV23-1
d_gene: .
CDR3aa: ASSQREYQETQY

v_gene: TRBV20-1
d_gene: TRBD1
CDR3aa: SATFPGQAPPYLNYGYT

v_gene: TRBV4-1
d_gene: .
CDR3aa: ASSQGLSTAKNIQY

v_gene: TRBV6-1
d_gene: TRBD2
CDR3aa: ASSENIGLAGASWNIQY

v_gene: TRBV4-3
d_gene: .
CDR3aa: ASSQDLVGGNEKLF

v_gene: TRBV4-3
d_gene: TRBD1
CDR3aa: ASSVDRGLDETQY

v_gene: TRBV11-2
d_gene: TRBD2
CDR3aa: ASSLGLAGVIEQF

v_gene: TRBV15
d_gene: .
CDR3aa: AVGDTQY

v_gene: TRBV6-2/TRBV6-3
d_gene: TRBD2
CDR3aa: ASSYSPAGFLTDTQY

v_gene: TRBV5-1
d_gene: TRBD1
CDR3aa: ASSWREGATEAF

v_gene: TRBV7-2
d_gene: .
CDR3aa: ASSLRGGAFIYNEQF

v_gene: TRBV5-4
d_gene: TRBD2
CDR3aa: ASRSWTSGDDNEQF

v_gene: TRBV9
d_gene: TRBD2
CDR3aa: ASSARTSGGRTDTQY

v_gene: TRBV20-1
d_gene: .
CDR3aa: SARAQDYEQY

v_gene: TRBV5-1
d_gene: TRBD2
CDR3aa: ASASGTSGVAKNIQY

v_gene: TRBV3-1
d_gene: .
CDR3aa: ASSQVRAGGRFKQY

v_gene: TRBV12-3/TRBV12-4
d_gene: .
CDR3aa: ASSLRGAKNIQY

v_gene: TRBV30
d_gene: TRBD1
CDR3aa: AWLPGGQAEAF

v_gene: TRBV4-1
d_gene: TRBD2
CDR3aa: ASSQAMLVLAGTDTQY

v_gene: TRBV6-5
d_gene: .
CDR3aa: ASSYNLGNTGELF

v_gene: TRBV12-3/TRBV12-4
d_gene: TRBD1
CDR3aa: ASSSGTGERETQY

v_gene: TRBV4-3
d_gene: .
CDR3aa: ASSPQRARTDTQY

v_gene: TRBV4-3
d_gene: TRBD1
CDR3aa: ASSHSGTGSARQY

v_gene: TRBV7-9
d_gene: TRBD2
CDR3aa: ASSSPPSQRGEKTQY

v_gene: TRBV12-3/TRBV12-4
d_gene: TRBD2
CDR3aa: ASRGDRETQY

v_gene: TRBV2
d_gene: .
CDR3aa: AIIAVGVEAF

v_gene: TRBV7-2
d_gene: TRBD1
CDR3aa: ASSRDRGKGQF

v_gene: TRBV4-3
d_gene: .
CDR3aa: ASSQYRGPGNTIY

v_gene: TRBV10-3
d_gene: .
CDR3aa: ATASGFFSNQPQH